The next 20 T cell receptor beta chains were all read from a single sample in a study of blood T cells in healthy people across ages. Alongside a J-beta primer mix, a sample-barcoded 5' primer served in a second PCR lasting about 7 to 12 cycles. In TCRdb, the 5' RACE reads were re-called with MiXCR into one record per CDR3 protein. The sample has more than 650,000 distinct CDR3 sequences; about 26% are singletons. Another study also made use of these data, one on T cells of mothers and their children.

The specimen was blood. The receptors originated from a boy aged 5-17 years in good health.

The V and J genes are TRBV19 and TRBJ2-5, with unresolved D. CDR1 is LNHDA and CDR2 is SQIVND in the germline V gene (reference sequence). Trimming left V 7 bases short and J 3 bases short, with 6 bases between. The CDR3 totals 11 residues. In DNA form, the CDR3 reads TGTGCCAGTAACGACAAAGAGACCCAGTACTTC. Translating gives CASNDKETQYF.

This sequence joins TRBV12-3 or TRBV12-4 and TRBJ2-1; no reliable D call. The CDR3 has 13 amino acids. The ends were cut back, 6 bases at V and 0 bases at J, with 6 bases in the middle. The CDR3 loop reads CASRASSYNEQFF. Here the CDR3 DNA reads TGTGCCAGCAGAGCTAGCTCCTACAATGAGCAGTTCTTC.

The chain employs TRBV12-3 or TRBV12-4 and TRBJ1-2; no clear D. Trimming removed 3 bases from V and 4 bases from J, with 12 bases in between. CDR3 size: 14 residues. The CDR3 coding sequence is TGTGCCAGCAGTTTGGCAGGCCGGGGCTATGGCTACACCTTC. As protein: CASSLAGRGYGYTF.

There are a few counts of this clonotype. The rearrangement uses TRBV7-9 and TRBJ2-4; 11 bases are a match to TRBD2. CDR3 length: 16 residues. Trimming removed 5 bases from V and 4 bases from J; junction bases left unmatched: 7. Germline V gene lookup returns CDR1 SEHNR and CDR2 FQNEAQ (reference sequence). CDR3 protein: CASSPPGLAVKNIQYF. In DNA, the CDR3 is TGTGCCAGCAGCCCCCCGGGACTAGCGGTTAAAAACATTCAGTACTTC.

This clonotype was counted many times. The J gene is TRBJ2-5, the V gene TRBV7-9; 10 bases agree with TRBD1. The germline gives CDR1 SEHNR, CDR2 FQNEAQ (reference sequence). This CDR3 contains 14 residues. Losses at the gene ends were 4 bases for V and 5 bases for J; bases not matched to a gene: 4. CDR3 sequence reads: CASSSTGGRETQYF. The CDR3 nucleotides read TGTGCCAGCAGCTCGACAGGGGGCAGGGAGACCCAGTACTTC. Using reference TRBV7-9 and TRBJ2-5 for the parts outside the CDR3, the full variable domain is DTGVSQNPRHKITKRGQNVTFRCDPISEHNRLYWYRQTLGQGPEFLTYFQNEAQLEKSRLLSDRFSAERPKGSFSTLEIQRTEQGDSAMYLCASSSTGGRETQYFGPGTRLLVL.

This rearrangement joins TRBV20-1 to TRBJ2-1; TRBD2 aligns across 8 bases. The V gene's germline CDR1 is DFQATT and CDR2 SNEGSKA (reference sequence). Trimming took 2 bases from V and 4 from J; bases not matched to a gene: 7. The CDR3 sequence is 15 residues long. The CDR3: CSARYVERGYNEQFF. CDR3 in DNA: TGCAGTGCTAGATATGTGGAGCGGGGGTACAATGAGCAGTTCTTC.

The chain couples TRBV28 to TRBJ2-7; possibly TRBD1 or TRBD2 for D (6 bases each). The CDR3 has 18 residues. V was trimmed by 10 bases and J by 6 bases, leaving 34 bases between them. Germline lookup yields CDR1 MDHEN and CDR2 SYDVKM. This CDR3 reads CATHLEGGQTSLSLEQYF. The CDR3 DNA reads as TGTGCCACCCACCTGGAGGGGGGCCAAACCAGCTTATCTCTCGAGCAGTACTTC. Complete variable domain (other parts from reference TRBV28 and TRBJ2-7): DVKVTQSSRYLVKRTGEKVFLECVQDMDHENMFWYRQDPGLGLRLIYFSYDVKMKEKGDIPEGYSVSREKKERFSLILESASTNQTSMYLCATHLEGGQTSLSLEQYFGPGTRLTVT.

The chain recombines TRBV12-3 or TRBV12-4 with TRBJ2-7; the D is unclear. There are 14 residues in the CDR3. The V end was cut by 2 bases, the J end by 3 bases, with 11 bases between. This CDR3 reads CASSLFGQYYEQYF. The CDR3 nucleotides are TGTGCCAGCAGTTTATTTGGCCAGTACTACGAGCAGTACTTC.

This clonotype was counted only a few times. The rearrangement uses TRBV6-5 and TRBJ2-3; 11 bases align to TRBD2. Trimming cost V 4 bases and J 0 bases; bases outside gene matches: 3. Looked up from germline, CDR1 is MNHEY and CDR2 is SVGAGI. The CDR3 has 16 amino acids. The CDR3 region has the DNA TGTGCCAGCAGTTTCTTAGCGGGGGGGAGCACAGATACGCAGTATTTT. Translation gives CASSFLAGGSTDTQYF.

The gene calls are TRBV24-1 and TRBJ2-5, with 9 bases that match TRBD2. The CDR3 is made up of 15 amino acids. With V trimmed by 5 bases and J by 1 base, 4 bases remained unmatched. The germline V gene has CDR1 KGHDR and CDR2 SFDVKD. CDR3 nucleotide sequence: TGTGCCACCAGTGGACTAGCGGTTCGCCAAGAGACCCAGTACTTC. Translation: CATSGLAVRQETQYF.

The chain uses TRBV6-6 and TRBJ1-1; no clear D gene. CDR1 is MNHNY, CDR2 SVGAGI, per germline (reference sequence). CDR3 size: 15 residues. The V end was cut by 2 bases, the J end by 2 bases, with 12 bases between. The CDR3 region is CASSYAYKGNTEAFF. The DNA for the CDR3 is TGTGCCAGCAGTTACGCTTATAAGGGAAACACTGAAGCTTTCTTT.

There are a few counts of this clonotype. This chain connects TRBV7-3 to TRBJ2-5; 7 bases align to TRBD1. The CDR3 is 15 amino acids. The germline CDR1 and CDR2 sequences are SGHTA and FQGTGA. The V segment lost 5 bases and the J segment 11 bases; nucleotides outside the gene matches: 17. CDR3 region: CASSPNGAGQGEQYF. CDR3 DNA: TGTGCCAGCAGCCCCAACGGGGCAGGGCAGGGGGAGCAGTACTTC.

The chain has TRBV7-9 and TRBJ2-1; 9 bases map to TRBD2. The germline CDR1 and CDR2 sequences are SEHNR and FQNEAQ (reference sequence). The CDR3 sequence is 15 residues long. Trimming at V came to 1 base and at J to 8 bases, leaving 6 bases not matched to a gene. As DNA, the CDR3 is TGTGCCAGCAGCTTAGGAGCGGGGGGCCAGGATGAGCAGTTCTTC. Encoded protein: CASSLGAGGQDEQFF.

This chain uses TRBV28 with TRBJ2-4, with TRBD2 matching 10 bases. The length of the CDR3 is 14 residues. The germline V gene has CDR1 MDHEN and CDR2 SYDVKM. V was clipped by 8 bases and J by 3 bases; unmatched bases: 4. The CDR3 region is CASGAGGVKNIQYF. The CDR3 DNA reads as TGTGCCAGCGGAGCGGGAGGGGTCAAAAACATTCAGTACTTC. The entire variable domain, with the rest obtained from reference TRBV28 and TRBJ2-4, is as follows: DVKVTQSSRYLVKRTGEKVFLECVQDMDHENMFWYRQDPGLGLRLIYFSYDVKMKEKGDIPEGYSVSREKKERFSLILESASTNQTSMYLCASGAGGVKNIQYFGAGTRLSVL.

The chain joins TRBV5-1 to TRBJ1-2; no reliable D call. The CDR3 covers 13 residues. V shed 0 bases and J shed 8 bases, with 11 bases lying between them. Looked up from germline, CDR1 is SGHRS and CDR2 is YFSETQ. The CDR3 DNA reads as TGCGCCAGCAGCTTGGCGATGGAGGACGGCTACACCTTC. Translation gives CASSLAMEDGYTF. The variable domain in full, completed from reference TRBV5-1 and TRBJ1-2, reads KAGVTQTPRYLIKTRGQQVTLSCSPISGHRSVSWYQQTPGQGLQFLFEYFSETQRNKGNFPGRFSGRQFSNSRSEMNVSTLELGDSALYLCASSLAMEDGYTFGSGTRLTVV.

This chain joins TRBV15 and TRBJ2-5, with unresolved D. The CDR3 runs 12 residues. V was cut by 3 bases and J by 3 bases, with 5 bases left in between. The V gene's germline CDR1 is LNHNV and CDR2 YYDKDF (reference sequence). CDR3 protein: CATSRAKETQYF. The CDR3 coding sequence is TGTGCCACCAGCAGGGCAAAAGAGACCCAGTACTTC.

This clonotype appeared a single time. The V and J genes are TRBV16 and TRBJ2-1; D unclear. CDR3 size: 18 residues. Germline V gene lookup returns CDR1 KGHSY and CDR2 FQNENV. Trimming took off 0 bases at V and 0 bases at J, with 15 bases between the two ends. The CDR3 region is CASSQSSLRISSYNEQFF. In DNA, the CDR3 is TGTGCCAGCAGCCAATCCAGTTTGCGGATAAGCTCCTACAATGAGCAGTTCTTC. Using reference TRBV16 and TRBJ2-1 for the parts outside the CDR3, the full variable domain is GEEVAQTPKHLVRGEGQKAKLYCAPIKGHSYVFWYQQVLKNEFKFLISFQNENVFDETGMPKERFSAKCLPNSPCSLEIQATKLEDSAVYFCASSQSSLRISSYNEQFFGPGTRLTVL.

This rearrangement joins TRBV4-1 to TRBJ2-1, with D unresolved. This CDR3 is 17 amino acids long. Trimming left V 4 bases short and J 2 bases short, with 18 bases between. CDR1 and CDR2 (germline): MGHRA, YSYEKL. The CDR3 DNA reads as TGCGCCAGCAGCCCGCGTCGGGCAGACCTAACCTACAATGAGCAGTTCTTC. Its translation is CASSPRRADLTYNEQFF.

The CDR3 nucleotides read TGTGCCTGGAGCCAACCCTGGGGACAGGGTTTGGACGAGCAGTACTTC. Protein: CAWSQPWGQGLDEQYF. J is TRBJ2-7 and V is TRBV30; TRBD1 aligns across 9 bases. The CDR3 has 16 residues. The V and J ends lost 3 bases and 5 bases, in that order; junction bases with no gene match: 14. Germline loops: CDR1 GTSNPN, CDR2 SVGIG (reference sequence).

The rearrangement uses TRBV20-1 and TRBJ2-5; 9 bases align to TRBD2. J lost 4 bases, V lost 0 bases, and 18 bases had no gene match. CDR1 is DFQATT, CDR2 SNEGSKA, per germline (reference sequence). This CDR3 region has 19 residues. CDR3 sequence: CSARDAISVSGSPVETQYF. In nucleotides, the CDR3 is TGCAGTGCTAGAGATGCCATAAGCGTTAGCGGGAGCCCGGTAGAGACCCAGTACTTC.